This T cell receptor beta chain was recorded in a study of blood T cell repertoires in COVID-19. Across the study: The United States, Italy and Spain were the sources of the acute and convalescent COVID-19 samples. The cDNA or gDNA used as material had been derived from T cells, B-cell-depleted T cells, or PBMCs.

In the original processing: Estimation of nucleated cell counts relied on the amplification of reference gene primers. Clones were sequenced by immunoSEQ multiplex PCR, and TCRdb holds only the in-frame ones, with some missing. The V and J calls and clone size are taken from that table; D and trimming were inferred from the DNA. Of more than 25,000 clones in the sample, about two thirds were seen once. The sequence derives from a human donor in a cohort sampled during active COVID-19. The sequencing input was peripheral blood.

The CDR3 DNA sequence: TGCGCCAGCACCATATCCGGGACAGGGGGTCGAGAGACCCAGTACTTC. Its translation: CASTISGTGGRETQYF. The gene calls are TRBV5-1 and TRBJ2-5; TRBD1 agrees at 11 bases. The CDR3 contains 16 residues. Germline V gene data show CDR1 as SGHRS and CDR2 as YFSETQ. The ends lost 6 bases at V and 4 bases at J; junction bases unmatched: 11.